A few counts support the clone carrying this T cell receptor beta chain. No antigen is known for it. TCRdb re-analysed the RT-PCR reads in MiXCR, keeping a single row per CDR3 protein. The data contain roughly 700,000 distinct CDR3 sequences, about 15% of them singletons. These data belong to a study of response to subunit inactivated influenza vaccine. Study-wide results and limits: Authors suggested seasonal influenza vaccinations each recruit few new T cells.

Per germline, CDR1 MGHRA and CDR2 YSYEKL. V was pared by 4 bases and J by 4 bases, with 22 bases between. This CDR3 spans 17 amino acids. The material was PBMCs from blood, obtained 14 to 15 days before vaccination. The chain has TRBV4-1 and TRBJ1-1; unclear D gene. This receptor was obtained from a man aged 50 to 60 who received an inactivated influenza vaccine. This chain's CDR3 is CASSRYLVDKLPTEAFF. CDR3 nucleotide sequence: TGCGCCAGCAGCCGCTATCTCGTTGACAAACTCCCCACTGAAGCTTTCTTT.